This T cell receptor beta chain stems from a study of shared clonotypes between healthy human individuals. Whole-study results and caveats: Clonotype sharing among the donors was expected to vary with sequencing depth. In this cohort, only blood was sampled, and tissue repertoires likely differ. At large depth, rarefaction still showed sorted-subset sequencing to be incomplete.

In the authors' methods: Filtering of immunoSEQ junctional sequences could not match full-length read filtering. Method: immunoSEQ multiplex PCR; TCRdb's copy keeps in-frame clones and lacks some. That table is the source of V, J and clone size, and D and trimming were worked out from the DNA. Among about 92,000 clones listed, almost 70% were seen once. CDR1 is SNHLY and CDR2 is FYNNEI in the germline V gene. The CDR3 runs to 14 residues. V dropped 6 bases and J dropped 4; count of bases not matched to a gene: 5. A note on this clone: No antigen is known for it.

Sequenced sample: memory CD8+ T cells sorted from blood. Subset denoted: CD45RO+ cells pooled with CCR7-negative TemRA cells. The chain carries TRBV2 and TRBJ2-7; 11 bases match TRBD2. This receptor was taken from a man aged 30-40 years in good health. The CDR3 nucleotides read TGTGCCAGCAGAGAGACTAGCGGGGCATACGAGCAGTACTTC. Protein: CASRETSGAYEQYF.